This TCR beta chain derives from a study of T cells in Graves' hyperthyroidism and ophthalmopathy. The study, taken as a whole, reports: Most thyroid clonotypes expanded above 0.001 appeared in blood too.

Amplified TCR beta CDR3 regions came from RNA transcripts. Carried out on the TCR CDR3, a first-round RT-PCR used the HTBI primer set. One entry per CDR3 protein, called by TCRdb with MiXCR from the multiplex PCR reads. The table lists 450,000 to 700,000 distinct CDR3 sequences, about 45% of them singletons, with about 7.8% in the top ten. Germline values: CDR1 LGHNA, CDR2 YSLEER. Losses at the gene ends were 0 bases for V and 1 base for J; bases not matched to a gene: 1. CDR3 length: 15 amino acids. This clonotype was seen at least ten times. The target antigen is unknown. This receptor was obtained from a woman between 18 and 29 years old with Graves' hyperthyroidism. The source material was peripheral blood or thyroid tissue (not recorded which). The rearrangement joins TRBV4-3 to TRBJ2-7; 9 bases align to TRBD1. CDR3 DNA: TGCGCCAGCAGCCAAGAGGACAGGGGATCCTACGAGCAGTACTTC. This gives the protein CASSQEDRGSYEQYF.